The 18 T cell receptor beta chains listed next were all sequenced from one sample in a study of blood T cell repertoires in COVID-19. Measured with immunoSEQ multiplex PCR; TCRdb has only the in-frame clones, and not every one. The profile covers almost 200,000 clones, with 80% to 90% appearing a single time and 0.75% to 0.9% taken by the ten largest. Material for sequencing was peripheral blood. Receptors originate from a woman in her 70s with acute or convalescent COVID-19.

CDR3 sequence: CASSSPGLAGTDTQYF. As DNA, the CDR3 is TGTGCCAGCAGCTCCCCGGGACTAGCGGGCACAGATACGCAGTATTTT. V is TRBV7-9 and J is TRBJ2-3; 11 bases agree with TRBD2. CDR3 length: 16 amino acids. The junction had 4 bases not matched to a gene; V was cut back by 4 bases and J by 1 base. Germline loops: CDR1 SEHNR, CDR2 FQNEAQ (reference sequence).

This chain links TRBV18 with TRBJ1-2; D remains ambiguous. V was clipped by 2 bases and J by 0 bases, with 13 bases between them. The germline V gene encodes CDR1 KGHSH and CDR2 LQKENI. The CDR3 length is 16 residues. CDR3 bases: TGTGCCAGCTCACCAGATTTGCAGGCGACTAACTATGGCTACACCTTC. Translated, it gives CASSPDLQATNYGYTF.

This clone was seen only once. The CDR3 DNA is TGTGCCAGCAGTTACGAGGAAAAACTGTTTTTT. This translates into CASSYEEKLFF. The V gene is TRBV6-5, the J gene TRBJ1-4; no firm D call. Trimming pared 2 bases from V and 8 bases from J, leaving 3 bases between. This CDR3 has 11 amino acids. Germline assignment: CDR1 MNHEY and CDR2 SVGAGI.

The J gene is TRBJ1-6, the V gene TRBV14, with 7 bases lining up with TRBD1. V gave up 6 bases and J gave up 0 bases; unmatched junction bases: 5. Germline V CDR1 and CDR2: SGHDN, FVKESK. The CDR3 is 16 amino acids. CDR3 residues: CASSHTGVSYNSPLHF. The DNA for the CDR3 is TGTGCCAGCAGTCACACAGGGGTCTCCTATAATTCACCCCTCCACTTT.

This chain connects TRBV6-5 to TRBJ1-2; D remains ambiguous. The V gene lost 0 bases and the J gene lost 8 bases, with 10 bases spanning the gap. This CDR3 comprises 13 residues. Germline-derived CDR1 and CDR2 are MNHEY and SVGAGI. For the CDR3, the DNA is TGTGCCAGCAGTTACTCACACGCTTGGGGCTACACCTTC. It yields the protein CASSYSHAWGYTF.

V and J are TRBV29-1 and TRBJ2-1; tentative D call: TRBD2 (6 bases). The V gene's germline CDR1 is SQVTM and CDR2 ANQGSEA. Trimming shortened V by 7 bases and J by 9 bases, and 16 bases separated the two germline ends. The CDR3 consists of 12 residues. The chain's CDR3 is CSGRLVLGEQFF. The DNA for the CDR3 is TGCAGCGGACGACTAGTCCTCGGTGAGCAGTTCTTC.

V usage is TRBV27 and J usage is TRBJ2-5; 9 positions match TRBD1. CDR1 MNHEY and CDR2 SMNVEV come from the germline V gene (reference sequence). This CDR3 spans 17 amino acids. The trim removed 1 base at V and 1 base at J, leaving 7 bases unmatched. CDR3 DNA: TGTGCCAGCAGTTTATTGCGGACAGGGGCCCTCCAAGAGACCCAGTACTTC. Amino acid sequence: CASSLLRTGALQETQYF.

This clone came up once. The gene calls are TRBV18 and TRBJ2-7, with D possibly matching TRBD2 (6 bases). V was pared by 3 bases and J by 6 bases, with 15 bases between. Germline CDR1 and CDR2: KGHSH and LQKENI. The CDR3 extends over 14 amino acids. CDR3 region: CASSPGGSSREQYF. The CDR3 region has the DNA TGTGCCAGCTCACCTGGGGGGAGTAGTCGCGAGCAGTACTTC. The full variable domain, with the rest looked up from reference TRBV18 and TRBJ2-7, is NAGVMQNPRHLVRRRGQEARLRCSPMKGHSHVYWYRQLPEEGLKFMVYLQKENIIDESGMPKERFSAEFPKEGPSILRIQQVVRGDSAAYFCASSPGGSSREQYFGPGTRLTVT.

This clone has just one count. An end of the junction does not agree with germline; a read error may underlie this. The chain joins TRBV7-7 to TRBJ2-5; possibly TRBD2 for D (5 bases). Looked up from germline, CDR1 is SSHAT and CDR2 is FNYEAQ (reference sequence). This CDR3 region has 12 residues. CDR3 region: CASSRDQRTQYF. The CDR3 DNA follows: TGTGCTAGCAGCCGGGATCAAAGGACCCAGTACTTC.

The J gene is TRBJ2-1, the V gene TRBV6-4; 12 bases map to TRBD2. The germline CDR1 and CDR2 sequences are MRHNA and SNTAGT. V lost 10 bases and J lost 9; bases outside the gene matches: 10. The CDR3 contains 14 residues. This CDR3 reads CATSTSGSYSEQFF. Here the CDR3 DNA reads TGTGCCACCTCGACTAGCGGGAGCTATAGTGAGCAGTTCTTC.

The DNA of the CDR3 is TGTGCCAGCAGCCAGGAGGTTACGTCAGAGACCCAGTACTTC. Its translation is CASSQEVTSETQYF. The chain links TRBV6-4 to TRBJ2-5; the D gene is possibly TRBD2 (5 bases). The CDR3 sequence is 14 residues long. Germline V gene data show CDR1 as MRHNA and CDR2 as SNTAGT. The V end lost 6 bases, the J end lost 4 bases, and 15 bases lay between the germline ends.

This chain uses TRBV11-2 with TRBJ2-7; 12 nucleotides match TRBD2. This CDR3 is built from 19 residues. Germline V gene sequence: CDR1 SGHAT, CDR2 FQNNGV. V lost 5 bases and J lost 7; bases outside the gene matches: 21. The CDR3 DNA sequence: TGTGCCAGCAGCCATTACAGACTAGCGGGGGTAGGACCCTTAGGGGAGCAGTACTTC. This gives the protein CASSHYRLAGVGPLGEQYF.

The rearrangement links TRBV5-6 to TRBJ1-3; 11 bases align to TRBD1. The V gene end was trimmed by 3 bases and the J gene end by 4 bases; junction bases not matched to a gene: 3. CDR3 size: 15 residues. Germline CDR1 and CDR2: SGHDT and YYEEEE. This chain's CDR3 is CASSYGTGGGNTIYF. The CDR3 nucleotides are TGTGCCAGCAGCTACGGGACAGGGGGAGGAAACACCATATATTTT.

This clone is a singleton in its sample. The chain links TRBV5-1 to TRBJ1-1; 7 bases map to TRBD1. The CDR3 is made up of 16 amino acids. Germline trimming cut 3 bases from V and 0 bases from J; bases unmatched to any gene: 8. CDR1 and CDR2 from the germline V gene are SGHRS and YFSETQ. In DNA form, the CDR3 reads TGCGCCAGCAGCTCTGACAGGGTGGGAATGAACACTGAAGCTTTCTTT. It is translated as CASSSDRVGMNTEAFF.

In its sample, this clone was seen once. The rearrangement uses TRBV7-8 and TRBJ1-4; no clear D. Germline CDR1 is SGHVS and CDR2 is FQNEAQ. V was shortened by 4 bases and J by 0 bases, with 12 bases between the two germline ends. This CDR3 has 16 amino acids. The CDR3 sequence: CASSSAYRTTNEKLFF. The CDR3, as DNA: TGTGCCAGCAGCTCAGCCTACAGAACAACTAATGAAAAACTGTTTTTT.

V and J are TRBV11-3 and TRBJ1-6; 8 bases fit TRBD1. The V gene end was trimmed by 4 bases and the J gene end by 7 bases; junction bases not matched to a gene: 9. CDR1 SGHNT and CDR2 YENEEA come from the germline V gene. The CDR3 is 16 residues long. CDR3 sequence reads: CASSWGDRSRNSPLHF. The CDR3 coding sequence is TGTGCCAGCAGCTGGGGGGACAGGTCTCGAAATTCACCCCTCCACTTT.

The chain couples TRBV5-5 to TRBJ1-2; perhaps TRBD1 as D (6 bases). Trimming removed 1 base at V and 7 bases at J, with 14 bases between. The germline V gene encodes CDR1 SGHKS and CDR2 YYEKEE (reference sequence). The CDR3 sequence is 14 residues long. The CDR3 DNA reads TGTGCCAGCAGCTTGCTGGGGGCCGCTCGTGGCTACACCTTC. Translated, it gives CASSLLGAARGYTF.

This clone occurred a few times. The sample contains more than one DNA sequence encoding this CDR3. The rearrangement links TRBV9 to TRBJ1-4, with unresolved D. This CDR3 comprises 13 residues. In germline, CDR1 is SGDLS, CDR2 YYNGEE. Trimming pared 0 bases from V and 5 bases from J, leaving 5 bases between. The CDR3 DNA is TGTGCCAGCAGCGTAGGGCCAAATGAAAAACTGTTTTTT. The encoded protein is CASSVGPNEKLFF.